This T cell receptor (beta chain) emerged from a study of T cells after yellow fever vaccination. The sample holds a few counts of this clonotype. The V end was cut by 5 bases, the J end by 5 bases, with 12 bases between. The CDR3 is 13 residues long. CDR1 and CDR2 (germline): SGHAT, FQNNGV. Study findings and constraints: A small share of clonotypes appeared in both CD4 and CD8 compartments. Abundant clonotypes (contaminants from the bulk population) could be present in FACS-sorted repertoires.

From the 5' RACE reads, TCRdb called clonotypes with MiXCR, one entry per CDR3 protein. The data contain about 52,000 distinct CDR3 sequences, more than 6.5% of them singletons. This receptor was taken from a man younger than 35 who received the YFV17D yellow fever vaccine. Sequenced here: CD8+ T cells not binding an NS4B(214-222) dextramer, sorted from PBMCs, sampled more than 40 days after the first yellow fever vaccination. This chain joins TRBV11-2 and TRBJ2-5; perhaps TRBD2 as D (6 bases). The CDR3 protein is CASSREPTETQYF. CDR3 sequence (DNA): TGTGCCAGCAGCCGGGAGCCGACGGAGACCCAGTACTTC.